This T cell receptor (beta chain) is from a study of blood T cell repertoires in COVID-19. Produced via immunoSEQ multiplex PCR; TCRdb's table is partial and in-frame only. Found here are about 140,000 clones, around 82% of them singletons; the top ten hold under 5.5%. In the case of this clone: A read error may account for a junction end that differs from germline. The sample carries other DNA sequences with the same CDR3.

The germline V gene has CDR1 MDHEN and CDR2 SYDVKM. The CDR3 runs 16 residues. This TCR was recovered from a man aged 35-49 years with acute COVID-19. The chain joins TRBV28 to TRBJ2-7; 11 nucleotides agree with TRBD2. Source material: PBMCs or T cells enriched from blood (not recorded which). In DNA form, the CDR3 reads TGTGCCAGCAGCTCCGATAGCGGGAGGGGGACCTATGAGCAGTACTTC. This codes for CASSSDSGRGTYEQYF.